The 24 T cell receptor beta chains below were found in one sample sequenced in a study of read filtering for tumor transcriptome and immune sequencing. From about 0.4 ug of RNA, a library with molecular barcoded alpha/delta and beta/gamma adaptors was made. Using its own MiXCR run on the reads, TCRdb lists one record per CDR3 protein. The data show thousands of distinct CDR3 sequences, approximately 16% seen once. Material: a population of CD138-negative cells sorted from bone marrow. These receptors were obtained from a donor at least 40 years old with multiple myeloma.

This chain joins TRBV4-1 and TRBJ1-1; D ambiguous. The CDR3 consists of 15 residues. CDR1 and CDR2 from the germline V gene are MGHRA and YSYEKL. Trimming cost V 2 bases and J 3 bases, with 13 bases left between them. The CDR3 sequence is CASSQRDRAYTEAFF. CDR3 coding DNA: TGCGCCAGCAGCCAAAGGGATAGGGCATACACTGAAGCTTTCTTT.

With respect to this clonotype: The junction does not match germline at one end; this may be a read error. The gene calls are TRBV11-3 and TRBJ2-7; TRBD1 agrees at 11 bases. This CDR3 spans 14 amino acids. CDR1 and CDR2 from the germline V gene are SGHNT and YENEEA. Written as DNA, the CDR3 is TGTGCCAGCAGTCCAGGACAGGGGGCCAATGAGCAGCACTTC. Protein: CASSPGQGANEQHF.

This clonotype appeared many times. This chain joins TRBV7-2 and TRBJ2-7; D gene uncertain. This CDR3 contains 14 residues. Trimming took 5 bases from V and 3 from J, leaving 14 bases between them. Germline V gene sequence: CDR1 SGHTA, CDR2 FQGNSA. In DNA form, the CDR3 reads TGTGCCAGCAGCGAATCAAGTGCCCGCTACGAGCAGTACTTC. It specifies CASSESSARYEQYF.

Remarks on this clonotype: A far larger clone is only one base removed, so a read error is likely. The gene calls are TRBV11-3 and TRBJ1-1, with 11 nucleotides matching TRBD1. The J call may not be correct, given that the DNA end is closer to TRBJ2-7. The CDR3 has 14 amino acids. CDR1 and CDR2 (germline): SGHNT, YENEEA. The DNA for the CDR3 is TGTGCCGGCAGCCCAGGACAGGGGGCCAACGAGCAGTACTTC. Amino acid sequence: CAGSPGQGANEQYF.

This clonotype showed up many times. The chain recombines TRBV6-5 with TRBJ2-3; D is ambiguous. The germline V and J ends were trimmed by 5 bases and 2 bases, with 5 bases remaining between them. Germline V CDR1 and CDR2: MNHEY, SVGAGI. This CDR3 spans 12 amino acids. CDR3 DNA sequence: TGTGCCAGCAGTACCCCCACAGATACGCAGTATTTT. As protein: CASSTPTDTQYF.

The table lists this clonotype with many counts. The chain joins TRBV15 to TRBJ1-1; perhaps TRBD1 as D (6 bases). Germline V gives CDR1 LNHNV, CDR2 YYDKDF (reference sequence). This CDR3 comprises 16 residues. The ends were cut back, 3 bases at V and 2 bases at J, with 16 bases in the middle. CDR3 region: CATSRDYTGYNTEAFF. The DNA for the CDR3 is TGTGCCACCAGCAGGGACTATACAGGGTACAACACTGAAGCTTTCTTT. Full variable domain (outside the CDR3, taken from reference TRBV15 and TRBJ1-1): DAMVIQNPRYQVTQFGKPVTLSCSQTLNHNVMYWYQQKSSQAPKLLFHYYDKDFNNEADTPDNFQSRRPNTSFCFLDIRSPGLGDTAMYLCATSRDYTGYNTEAFFGQGTRLTVV.

By sample fraction, this clonotype is medium-sized. The chain has TRBV4-1 and TRBJ2-1, with 7 bases lining up with TRBD2. Germline lookup yields CDR1 MGHRA and CDR2 YSYEKL. After removal of 2 bases from V and 7 bases from J, the junction contained 5 bases not matched to a gene. This CDR3 contains 14 residues. Written as DNA, the CDR3 is TGCGCCAGCAGCCAACGGGGTAGCGGGAATGAGCAGTTCTTC. Translating it yields CASSQRGSGNEQFF.

The chain couples TRBV5-1 to TRBJ2-5; 8 nucleotides agree with TRBD2. The ends lost 1 base at V and 2 bases at J; junction bases unmatched: 7. The CDR3 sequence is 16 residues long. Germline V gene sequence: CDR1 SGHRS, CDR2 YFSETQ. Here the CDR3 reads CASSLRATSEQETQYF. CDR3 DNA sequence: TGCGCCAGCAGCTTGCGGGCGACTAGCGAGCAAGAGACCCAGTACTTC.

Written as DNA, the CDR3 is TGTGCCAGCAGCTTAGCGCGGTACGAGCAGTACTTC. Encoded protein: CASSLARYEQYF. J is TRBJ2-7 and V is TRBV7-2; D ambiguous. CDR1 and CDR2 (germline): SGHTA, FQGNSA. Trimming took 0 bases from V and 4 from J, leaving 4 bases between them. The CDR3 is made up of 12 amino acids.

This clonotype has at least ten counts. V gene TRBV15 combines with J gene TRBJ2-2; D ambiguous. Germline lookup yields CDR1 LNHNV and CDR2 YYDKDF (reference sequence). V was trimmed by 0 bases and J by 2 bases, leaving 7 bases between them. The CDR3 totals 15 residues. The CDR3 DNA reads as TGTGCCACCAGCAGAGATTTGGGAAACACCGGGGAGCTGTTTTTT. Amino acid sequence: CATSRDLGNTGELFF.

The chain joins TRBV28 to TRBJ2-5; 7 bases align to TRBD2. CDR3 size: 12 residues. CDR1 is MDHEN, CDR2 SYDVKM, per germline. Germline trimming cut 4 bases from V and 4 bases from J; bases unmatched to any gene: 0. CDR3 residues: CASSSGGETQYF. For the CDR3, the DNA is TGTGCCAGCAGTTCGGGGGGAGAGACCCAGTACTTC.

Concerning this clonotype: Since a far larger clone is one base different, this is likely a read error. The gene calls are TRBV6-5 and TRBJ1-1; D is perhaps TRBD1 (6 bases). There are 13 residues in the CDR3. The germline V gene encodes CDR1 MNHEY and CDR2 SVGAGI. For the CDR3, the DNA is TGTGCCAGCAGTTACAATCGGGACACTGAAGTTTTCTTT. It translates to CASSYNRDTEVFF.

This clonotype was picked up many times. This sequence joins TRBV20-1 and TRBJ2-3, with 8 bases aligning to TRBD2. V lost 6 bases and J lost 4; bases outside the gene matches: 9. The CDR3 runs to 14 residues. Germline V gene lookup returns CDR1 DFQATT and CDR2 SNEGSKA (reference sequence). This CDR3 is CSAPTGGPADTQYF. The CDR3 nucleotides read TGCAGTGCCCCCACGGGGGGGCCAGCAGATACGCAGTATTTT.

This clonotype qualifies as medium-sized (0.01 to 0.1%). J is TRBJ2-3 and V is TRBV9; no clear D. The CDR3 consists of 15 residues. CDR1 and CDR2 (germline): SGDLS, YYNGEE. V dropped 2 bases and J dropped 2 bases, with 12 bases sitting between them. The CDR3 sequence: CASSVSRRATDTQYF. The CDR3 region has the DNA TGTGCCAGCAGCGTTTCCCGAAGGGCCACAGATACGCAGTATTTT.

This clonotype was counted at least ten times. V usage is TRBV10-3 and J usage is TRBJ2-1; the D is unclear. The CDR3 is 12 residues long. In germline, CDR1 is ENHRY, CDR2 SYGVKD. V was shortened by 8 bases and J by 6 bases, with 11 bases between the two germline ends. The CDR3 sequence: CAIGPFGNEQFF. The CDR3 DNA reads as TGTGCCATCGGGCCATTTGGCAATGAGCAGTTCTTC.

This clonotype was observed once. The rearrangement uses TRBV7-2 and TRBJ1-1; D unresolved. V gave up 5 bases and J gave up 4 bases, with 14 bases separating them. This CDR3 is 14 amino acids long. Germline-derived CDR1 and CDR2 are SGHTA and FQGNSA. CDR3 loop: CASSPEIHPTEAFF. Here the CDR3 DNA reads TGTGCCAGCAGCCCCGAGATCCACCCCACTGAAGCTTTCTTT. Variable domain in full (rest from reference TRBV7-2 and TRBJ1-1): GAGVSQSPSNKVTEKGKDVELRCDPISGHTALYWYRQSLGQGLEFLIYFQGNSAPDKSGLPSDRFSAERTGGSVSTLTIQRTQQEDSAVYLCASSPEIHPTEAFFGQGTRLTVV.

This clonotype was recorded many times. This may be a read error, as it is one base from a much larger clone. The genes are TRBV4-1 and TRBJ1-4, with TRBD1 matching over 9 bases. This CDR3 has 16 amino acids. The germline gives CDR1 MGHRA, CDR2 YSYEKL. This CDR3 reads CASSRGQGPSNEKRFF. DNA of the CDR3: TGCGCCAGCAGCCGAGGACAGGGGCCTTCTAATGAAAAACGGTTTTTT.

Ten or more counts support this clonotype. The gene calls are TRBV9 and TRBJ2-2; D is possibly TRBD2 (6 bases). V lost 0 bases to trimming and J lost 4 bases, with 10 bases between them. The CDR3 has 15 residues. Germline assignment: CDR1 SGDLS and CDR2 YYNGEE. CDR3 in amino acids: CASSVAGEVTGELFF. CDR3 DNA: TGTGCCAGCAGCGTAGCGGGAGAGGTCACCGGGGAGCTGTTTTTT. Combining the CDR3 with reference TRBV9 and TRBJ2-2 gives the whole variable domain DSGVTQTPKHLITATGQRVTLRCSPRSGDLSVYWYQQSLDQGLQFLIQYYNGEERAKGNILERFSAQQFPDLHSELNLSSLELGDSALYFCASSVAGEVTGELFFGEGSRLTVL.

This clonotype was seen ten or more times. A much larger clone differs from this one at a single base, so this may be a read error. The J gene is TRBJ2-1, the V gene TRBV6-1, with 7 bases matching TRBD2. The CDR3 is 14 amino acids. Germline lookup yields CDR1 MNHNS and CDR2 SASEGT. CDR3 sequence reads: CASKRLAENKEQFF. CDR3 DNA sequence: TGTGCCAGCAAGAGGCTAGCGGAGAACAAGGAGCAGTTCTTC.

This clonotype was observed many times. The CDR3 protein is CASSDLTSGGAGTQYF. The CDR3 region has the DNA TGTGCCAGCAGCGACCTGACTAGCGGGGGGGCCGGTACGCAGTATTTT. The chain has TRBV14 and TRBJ2-3; 14 positions agree with TRBD2. Germline-derived CDR1 and CDR2 are SGHDN and FVKESK. Losses at the gene ends were 5 bases for V and 8 bases for J; bases not matched to a gene: 9. This CDR3 is 16 amino acids long. Full variable domain (missing parts from reference TRBV14 and TRBJ2-3): EAGVTQFPSHSVIEKGQTVTLRCDPISGHDNLYWYRRVMGKEIKFLLHFVKESKQDESGMPNNRFLAERTGGTYSTLKVQPAELEDSGVYFCASSDLTSGGAGTQYFGPGTRLTVL.

Ten or more counts support this clonotype. This sequence joins TRBV20-1 and TRBJ1-5, with D hard to call. Germline-derived CDR1 and CDR2 are DFQATT and SNEGSKA (reference sequence). Trimming removed 5 bases at V and 0 bases at J, with 11 bases between. The CDR3 has 14 residues. The CDR3 sequence: CSARTAVSNQPQHF. The CDR3, as DNA: TGCAGTGCTCGCACGGCGGTTAGCAATCAGCCCCAGCATTTT.

This clonotype was counted many times. The DNA for the CDR3 is TGCAGTGCTAGTCCCCTAGGGAGGGGAGGATCCTACGAGCAGTACTTC. Protein: CSASPLGRGGSYEQYF. The rearrangement links TRBV20-1 to TRBJ2-7, with TRBD2 matching 7 bases. The germline V gene encodes CDR1 DFQATT and CDR2 SNEGSKA (reference sequence). The trim removed 3 bases at V and 1 base at J, leaving 12 bases unmatched. This CDR3 spans 16 amino acids.

This clonotype has only a few counts. The chain combines TRBV28 with TRBJ2-1; tentatively, D is TRBD1 (6 bases). In germline, CDR1 is MDHEN, CDR2 SYDVKM. V was cut by 5 bases and J by 4 bases, with 12 bases left in between. The CDR3 is made up of 14 amino acids. CDR3 protein: CASSPIGQYNEQFF. The CDR3 bases are TGTGCCAGCAGTCCCATCGGACAGTACAATGAGCAGTTCTTC.

The chain couples TRBV9 to TRBJ1-5; D remains unclear. V was trimmed by 0 bases and J by 5 bases, leaving 6 bases between them. CDR1 and CDR2 (germline): SGDLS, YYNGEE. The CDR3 has 13 residues. The CDR3 coding sequence is TGTGCCAGCAGCGTAGACCCCGATCAGCCCCAGCATTTT. As protein: CASSVDPDQPQHF.